The clone carrying this T cell receptor (beta chain) turned up a few times. Its antigen is unknown. V shed 6 bases and J shed 2 bases, with 14 bases lying between them. Germline values: CDR1 SEHNR, CDR2 FQNEAQ (reference sequence). The CDR3 sequence is 14 residues long. This sample was taken from a study of beta chain features in type 1 diabetes. Study-level points and caveats: The study found moderately but significantly shorter TCRB CDR3s in all four CD4+ subsets of Type 1 diabetes patients. Equally in patients and controls, PCR might preferentially amplify shorter templates.

The authors reverse transcribed all of the isolated RNA, so sequencing captured expressed TCRB transcripts. Here immunoSEQ multiplex PCR was the method, and the copy in TCRdb shows in-frame clones only, minus some. The repertoire holds roughly 730,000 clones, with under 15% as singletons. The sequence was obtained from a man aged 18 to 35 with type 1 diabetes. V gene TRBV7-9 combines with J gene TRBJ2-7; perhaps TRBD2 as D (6 bases). The material sequenced was naive CD4+ T cells from blood. The CDR3 DNA follows: TGTGCCAGCAGTTCCGGGACTGTCGCCTACGAGCAGTACTTC. This translates into CASSSGTVAYEQYF.